Listed below are T cell receptor beta chains from one sample, sequenced in a study of brain metastases from non-small cell lung cancer. Clones were read by immunoSEQ multiplex PCR, and TCRdb kept only the in-frame ones, dropping some. The sample has several thousand clones, roughly 85% seen once. Input material: primary lung tumor tissue. The source of these receptors is a donor aged 40 or over with non-small cell lung cancer. Each CDR3 is given with its conserved first and last residue. Fields, in order: clone size, J gene, V gene, D gene, CDR3 DNA, CDR3 protein. D genes are given only for firm matches. Not all rows give a size; the values are once, few, many and, for expanded clones, a class.

- TRBJ1-1 TRBV28 TRBD1 TGTGCCAGCAGTTTCGGTCGCGTGTGGGGACAGCCGAATACTGAAGCTTTCTTT CASSFGRVWGQPNTEAFF
- TRBJ2-2 TRBV28 - TGTGCCAGCAGTTCTCAAGGGGTGGGAGAGAACACCGGGGAGCTGTTTTTT CASSSQGVGENTGELFF
- TRBJ1-6 TRBV3-1/TRBV3-2 - TGTGCCAGCAGCCAAGATAGTCCGGTACCGTGGCGGAAGCCTATTCCGGCCCACTTT CASSQDSPVPWRKPIPAHF
- TRBJ1-5 TRBV5-6 - TGTGCCAGCAGCCCGTGGGGGCTGAGCAATCAGCCCCAGCATTTT CASSPWGLSNQPQHF
- TRBJ2-2 TRBV4-2 TRBD2 TGTGCCAGCAGCCAAGATATAGCGGGCACCGGGGAGCTGTTTTTT CASSQDIAGTGELFF
- TRBJ1-2 TRBV7-8 TRBD1 TGTGCCAGCAGCTTAGGGGACAGAGAGTATGGCTACACCTTC CASSLGDREYGYTF
- TRBJ2-1 TRBV9 TRBD1 TGTGCCAGCAGCGTAGTCACAGGGGGCAAGAATGAGCAGTTCTTC CASSVVTGGKNEQFF
- TRBJ2-1 TRBV7-9 - TGTGCCAGCAGCCCAATATGGCGAGGGAAGGGCGATGAGCAGTTCTTC CASSPIWRGKGDEQFF
few TRBJ2-3 TRBV11-3 - TGTGCCAGCAGCTGGGGCAGGAGCACAGATACGCAGTATTTT CASSWGRSTDTQYF
- TRBJ1-2 TRBV19 - TGTGCCAGTAGTGCCGGGACTGCCGACACCTTC CASSAGTADTF
- TRBJ1-1 TRBV28 TRBD1 TGTGCCAGCAGTTTATCCGACAGGGGGAACACTGAAGCTTTCTTT CASSLSDRGNTEAFF
- TRBJ2-1 TRBV11-3 - TGTGCCAGCAGCCCCCAGGGAGGCAATGAGCAGTTCTTC CASSPQGGNEQFF
- TRBJ2-2 TRBV3-1/TRBV3-2 TRBD1 TGTGCCAGCAGCCAAGTCGGACAGGATGGCTTTGGCGGGGAGCTGTTTTTT CASSQVGQDGFGGELFF
- TRBJ1-1 TRBV28 - TGTGCCAGCAGTGGGATAAAACCGGGACATCTGAACACTGAAGCTTTCTTT CASSGIKPGHLNTEAFF
- TRBJ1-1 TRBV19 - TGTGCCAGTAGTATAGGTGGGTTGAACACTGAAGCTTTCTTT CASSIGGLNTEAFF
- TRBJ2-3 TRBV4-1 - TGCGCTAGCAGCCAAGTTCGGACCACAGATACGCAGTATTTT CASSQVRTTDTQYF
- TRBJ2-3 TRBV5-1 - TGCGCCAGCAGCCCGAAGGGGGGCGTAGCAGATACGCAGTATTTT CASSPKGGVADTQYF
once TRBJ2-7 TRBV12-5 - TGTGCTAGTGGTCTCGGCTACGAGCAGTACTTC CASGLGYEQYF
- TRBJ2-1 TRBV19 - TGTGCCAGTAGTATAGAGCGTGAGCAGTTCTTC CASSIEREQFF
- TRBJ2-3 TRBV6-5 - TGTGCCAGCAGGGACTCCACAGATACGCAGTATTTT CASRDSTDTQYF